This TCR beta chain was retrieved from a study of cytotoxic CD8 clonotypes in ibrutinib-treated CLL. Study-level information: Partial responses totalled approximately 24 and complete responses 2; after median approximately 74 months, about 14 remained remitted and approximately twelve progressed. After a median roughly a year on treatment (6 to 36), response samples were drawn. General study points: Clonality measured at baseline exceeded age-matched healthy donors, tracking circulating CD8+ T-cell counts. Public clonotypes proved infrequent, and on treatment they shrank or remained steady.

As regards this clone: Antigen specificity is unknown.

Profiled with immunoSEQ multiplex PCR; TCRdb holds only in-frame clones, not every one. Of 65,000 to 85,000 clones in the sample, less than 95% were seen once. Germline lookup yields CDR1 MGHRA and CDR2 YSYEKL. The CDR3 covers 14 residues. Trimming removed 3 bases from V and 2 bases from J; junction bases left unmatched: 3. The input for sequencing was PBMCs, taken after 12 months of ibrutinib treatment. The clonotype comes from a human donor with chronic lymphocytic leukemia. The rearrangement uses TRBV4-1 and TRBJ2-7; TRBD1 matches at 8 bases. DNA of the CDR3: TGCGCCAGCAGCCAGGGACAGGATACCTACGAGCAGTACTTC. As protein: CASSQGQDTYEQYF.